The entry that follows covers one T cell receptor beta chain sequence. V lost 7 bases to trimming and J lost 3 bases, with 12 bases between them. The CDR3 is 13 amino acids. CDR1 is SNHLY, CDR2 FYNNEI, per germline. RNA totalling roughly 0.5 to 1 ug underwent reverse transcription with random hexamers. TCRdb reprocessed the immunoSEQ multiplex PCR reads with MiXCR, giving one entry per CDR3 protein. The profile shows hundreds of thousands of distinct CDR3 sequences, about 95% of them singletons. This sample was taken from a study of CD8 T cells in Susac syndrome. Negative isolation was used for CD8+ and CD4+ T cells, and FACS enrichment was applied to TEMRA cells.

The chain has TRBV2 and TRBJ1-2; D unclear. The sequence was obtained from a human donor with multiple sclerosis. Sequenced input: CD4+ T cells from PBMCs. CDR3 sequence: CASTVGQDYGYTF. CDR3 DNA sequence: TGTGCCAGCACCGTCGGGCAGGACTATGGCTACACCTTC. Together with reference TRBV2 and TRBJ1-2, the CDR3 gives the full variable domain: EPEVTQTPSHQVTQMGQEVILRCVPISNHLYFYWYRQILGQKVEFLVSFYNNEISEKSEIFDDQFSVERPDGSNFTLKIRSTKLEDSAMYFCASTVGQDYGYTFGSGTRLTVV.